This TCR beta chain was profiled in a study of regulatory T cells in long-lasting Graves disease (dated by TCRdb to 2020 to 2023). About the investigation overall: Antithyroid drugs had been taken for less than 3 months by newly diagnosed Graves' disease patients. Persistent Graves' disease patients were compared with newly diagnosed Graves' disease patients by peripheral blood TCR sequencing and RNA sequencing. The study was conducted in China and was registered as a clinical trial. A total of around 35 samples underwent TCR sequencing: about 13 from persistent and around 20 from newly diagnosed Graves' disease patients. Overall study outcomes, separate from this receptor: TRBV28, TRBJ1-2 and TRBJ2-5 were preferentially used in persistent disease, while TRBV20-1 and TRBJ2-1 were favored in newly diagnosed disease. Lower TCR Shannon entropy and fewer highly expanded clones were observed in persistent Graves' disease patients than in newly diagnosed patients, which suggested clonal expansion. The authors noted that the small sample size was a limitation that may lower accuracy. Persistent patients shared more public clonotypes among themselves (around 3,000) than newly diagnosed patients did (roughly 910). Sequencing and analysis were restricted to the TCR beta chain. Peripheral blood alone was examined, since thyroid tissue, which constituted the primary lesion, could not be accessed.

Points on this clonotype: Its antigen target is currently unknown. No clone much larger than this one lies a single base away; base qualities are absent.

According to the germline V gene (reference sequence), CDR1 reads LNHDA and CDR2 reads SQIVND. Including the terminal cysteine and phenylalanine, the CDR3 comprises 14 residues. Just the 42-base CDR3 DNA is kept, in frame starting at base 1. V loses 5 bases of germline sequence and J loses 2 bases, and the interval between the two ends is 13 bases. Read against the paper, the sample's time point label means: newly diagnosed GD, antithyroid drugs for less than 3 months. RNA was extracted from PBMCs in TRIzol for both TCR sequencing and RNA sequencing. The diagnosis of Graves' disease followed American Thyroid Association guidelines. The patients came from an endocrinology department in Xi'an, China. From each patient, approximately 10 milliliters of peripheral blood was collected into an EDTA anticoagulant tube. Ficoll Paque Plus density gradient separation was used to isolate PBMCs, and no additional T cell sorting was done. An Agilent 2100 Bioanalyzer and agarose gel were used to check RNA quality, and a NanoDrop 2000 was used to measure RNA concentration.

To prepare the library, multiplex PCR was applied. Sequencing was performed on an Illumina HiSeq 4000. To build TCR beta libraries, CDR3 regions were amplified by Arm-PCR using iRepertoire HTBI primers. PCR products were gel purified before sequencing. In the original analysis: Gene usage analysis of CDR3 amino acid clonotypes relied on the approximately 60 TRBV and about 13 TRBJ segments identified across samples. COPE and FqMerger were used to merge filtered high-quality paired reads into contigs. BLAST was used to align contigs to IMGT TRBV, TRBD and TRBJ reference genes, and CDR3 was defined according to IMGT. Clonotypes above 0.1% frequency were classified as highly expanded clones. Repertoire diversity was measured by Shannon entropy, and V-J evenness by the Gini coefficient. Public clonotypes were defined as clonotypes shared by more than one individual. Using fastp at Q25 and MiXCR, TCRdb reprocessed the public reads and kept productive beta chains. Under each unique CDR3 protein, matching rows form one entry showing the most common genes and DNA. The V and J calls and clone size come from TCRdb's table, not from the authors' own analysis. The sample records 440,000 or so distinct CDR3 sequences, about 15% of which are singletons. Around 17% of the sample comes from the top ten.

The same data also contributed to another study, on T cells in Graves' hyperthyroidism and ophthalmopathy. Taken from the second paper: A patient counted as having stable Graves' hyperthyroidism if no progression to ophthalmopathy occurred over 18 months of follow-up. Hyperthyroidism patients were newly diagnosed, had a disease duration of under 2 months, and were aged 18 to 65 years. Any patient with an uncontrolled infection, another autoimmune disease, pregnancy or lactation was excluded. Diagnoses relied on clinical symptoms, serum thyroxine and TRAb, thyroid ultrasound and orbital computed tomography. The TCR CDR3 was subjected to a first round of RT-PCR using the HTBI primer set and the Qiagen OneStep RT-PCR kit. Most expanded thyroid clonotypes (frequency above 0.001) were also detected in blood, a finding suggesting that blood repertoires may reflect thyroid immune responses. A model built on a 13 V-J signature distinguished ophthalmopathy from stable hyperthyroidism, reaching around 87% sensitivity and around 82% specificity in cross-validation and 80%/75% in testing. In validation, the model predicted progression to ophthalmopathy a median of 6.5 months before onset, with roughly 71% sensitivity and 72.22% specificity. TCR V-J signatures able to tell the groups apart were searched for in a discovery cohort of some 100 patients, of whom roughly 42 had Graves' ophthalmopathy and around 56 had stable Graves' hyperthyroidism. Prospective prediction of ophthalmopathy was tested in an independent validation cohort of fewer than 20 hyperthyroidism patients and 17 patients who later progressed to ophthalmopathy. The 100 discovery patients were randomly divided into training and test sets at a 7:3 ratio. The study also compared thyroid tissue and blood T-cell repertoires from five or six Graves' hyperthyroidism patients. After sampling, hyperthyroidism patients received methimazole starting at 30 mg daily, and ophthalmopathy patients received high-dose intravenous methylprednisolone. A second multiplex PCR round built the libraries, followed by size selection and purification. Sequencing of the libraries was done on an Illumina HiSeq2000 using paired-end 100 bp reads. SOAPnuke was used to process the raw data, throwing out any read that contained adapters or uncalled bases, had a mean Phred below 15, or lacked an exact constant-primer or identifier match. COPE v1.2.5 was used to merge the high-quality paired reads, and each unique nucleotide sequence was defined as a clonotype. MiTCR v1.1 was used to align clonotypes to the IMGT TRBV, TRBD and TRBJ reference segments. Analysis was restricted to V-J combinations with a frequency above 0.0001, which covered 98% to 99.2% of repertoires. The TCS score was defined as F50 (clonal expansion) divided by E x V (chaos), with BLOSUM62-based TCRdist calculated between CDR3 peptides within each V-J. Welch's t-statistics and random forest reduced 500 to 550 V-J features to 10 to 15, which were used in a naive Bayes classifier (R e1071). No statistical method was used to fix the sample size in advance, and group allocation was not hidden from the investigators. TCR Vbeta CDR3 sequencing of 120 to 150 peripheral blood samples (about 45 ophthalmopathy, around 80 hyperthyroidism and roughly 17 progressor patients) is reported in the paper.

The sequence came from a woman younger than 45 with Graves disease. Donor details come from another sample of the same person, matched by shared clones. The chain employs TRBV19 and TRBJ2-7; the D gene is perhaps TRBD2, on 5 matching bases. The source material was peripheral blood mononuclear cells (PBMCs), sampled at new diagnosis, from a patient treated with antithyroid drugs. CDR3 protein: CASSGGGKPYEQYF. The nucleotides are TGTGCCAGTAGTGGTGGAGGCAAACCCTACGAGCAGTACTTC.